Listed below are T cell receptor beta chains from one sample, sequenced in a study of T cells in Graves' hyperthyroidism and ophthalmopathy. Via MiXCR, TCRdb re-called the multiplex PCR reads, giving one row per CDR3 protein. This table has about 110,000 distinct CDR3 sequences, 16% appearing once. Source material: blood. These receptors were taken from a woman between 45 and 60 years old with Graves' hyperthyroidism. Each CDR3 is given with its conserved first and last residue. D genes are given only for firm matches.

CDR3: CSAPTANTGELFF; length: 13; V: TRBV20-1; D: -; J: TRBJ2-2
CDR3: CAISAQGDSQETQYF; length: 15; V: TRBV10-3; D: -; J: TRBJ2-5
CDR3: CASSLFGAEAFF; length: 12; V: TRBV12-3/TRBV12-4; D: -; J: TRBJ1-1
CDR3: CASSLSQGYGYTF; length: 13; V: TRBV11-2; D: -; J: TRBJ1-2
CDR3: CASRGGGPLHEQYF; length: 14; V: TRBV2; D: -; J: TRBJ2-7
CDR3: CASSGFPYEQYF; length: 12; V: TRBV2; D: -; J: TRBJ2-7
CDR3: CASSYSGYNEQFF; length: 13; V: TRBV6-6; D: -; J: TRBJ2-1
CDR3: CSASKIPGELFF; length: 12; V: TRBV20-1; D: -; J: TRBJ2-2
CDR3: CASSLAGRKLFF; length: 12; V: TRBV3-1; D: -; J: TRBJ1-4
CDR3: CASSVASGRVNEQFF; length: 15; V: TRBV9; D: TRBD2; J: TRBJ2-1
CDR3: CAVRLAGDSYNEQFF; length: 15; V: TRBV5-5; D: TRBD2; J: TRBJ2-1
CDR3: CASTLAHARDEQFF; length: 14; V: TRBV11-1; D: -; J: TRBJ2-1
CDR3: CASSRDEAGYEQYF; length: 14; V: TRBV2; D: -; J: TRBJ2-7
CDR3: CASSFAGSETQYF; length: 13; V: TRBV11-3; D: -; J: TRBJ2-5
CDR3: CASSQGLAGGGGNEQFF; length: 17; V: TRBV11-2; D: TRBD2; J: TRBJ2-1
CDR3: CASSLEGTGNSPLHF; length: 15; V: TRBV11-2; D: TRBD1; J: TRBJ1-6
CDR3: CASSEGLSQEETQYF; length: 15; V: TRBV2; D: -; J: TRBJ2-5
CDR3: CASSQEVTASRTQYF; length: 15; V: TRBV4-1; D: -; J: TRBJ2-5
CDR3: CASSTEFTPLHF; length: 12; V: TRBV28; D: -; J: TRBJ1-6
CDR3: CASSDSGELFF; length: 11; V: TRBV18; D: -; J: TRBJ2-2
CDR3: CSATPPSGRGNEQFF; length: 15; V: TRBV20-1; D: TRBD2; J: TRBJ2-1
CDR3: CASSHSSTITGELFF; length: 15; V: TRBV27; D: -; J: TRBJ2-2
CDR3: CASRRGDTQYF; length: 11; V: TRBV4-1; D: -; J: TRBJ2-3
CDR3: CASSLFHNRGYEQYF; length: 15; V: TRBV7-3; D: TRBD1; J: TRBJ2-7
CDR3: CSAISPGSNQPQHF; length: 14; V: TRBV20-1; D: -; J: TRBJ1-5
CDR3: CASSLTGEYGYTF; length: 13; V: TRBV7-2; D: TRBD1; J: TRBJ1-2
CDR3: CASSYHTNYGYTF; length: 13; V: TRBV6-8; D: -; J: TRBJ1-2
CDR3: CASSLTGLAGEGEFF; length: 15; V: TRBV11-2; D: TRBD2; J: TRBJ2-1
CDR3: CASSLAGTGRQNQPQHF; length: 17; V: TRBV7-8; D: -; J: TRBJ1-5
CDR3: CASSEADRVSGELLF; length: 15; V: TRBV6-1; D: TRBD1; J: TRBJ2-2
CDR3: CASSDPQGPNEKLFF; length: 15; V: TRBV5-1; D: TRBD1; J: TRBJ1-4
CDR3: CASTSSQVPGELSF; length: 14; V: TRBV19; D: -; J: TRBJ2-2
CDR3: CASSALKGTGLETQYF; length: 16; V: TRBV6-1; D: TRBD1; J: TRBJ2-5
CDR3: CASSYSAGQETQYF; length: 14; V: TRBV6-5; D: -; J: TRBJ2-5
CDR3: CSARGSGRSPLHF; length: 13; V: TRBV20-1; D: -; J: TRBJ1-6
CDR3: CASSLGSGGYEQYF; length: 14; V: TRBV5-5; D: TRBD1; J: TRBJ2-7
CDR3: CASSDQGAISPLHF; length: 14; V: TRBV3-1; D: TRBD1; J: TRBJ1-6
CDR3: CSAPGTGTSGFYNEQFF; length: 17; V: TRBV20-1; D: TRBD2; J: TRBJ2-1
CDR3: CASSPPLAEWGNEQFF; length: 16; V: TRBV11-1; D: -; J: TRBJ2-1
CDR3: CASSSRGPGTEAFF; length: 14; V: TRBV12-3/TRBV12-4; D: TRBD1; J: TRBJ1-1
CDR3: CASNRIAGGPHEQYF; length: 15; V: TRBV28; D: TRBD2; J: TRBJ2-7
CDR3: CASSLGLALGTEAFF; length: 15; V: TRBV6-2/TRBV6-3; D: -; J: TRBJ1-1
CDR3: CASSFGQFNQPQHF; length: 14; V: TRBV2; D: -; J: TRBJ1-5
CDR3: CASSDLSFSSGNTIYF; length: 16; V: TRBV25-1; D: -; J: TRBJ1-3
CDR3: CASSQDSLGYGYTF; length: 14; V: TRBV4-1; D: -; J: TRBJ1-2
CDR3: CASQPGRTNYGYTF; length: 14; V: TRBV28; D: -; J: TRBJ1-2
CDR3: CATSRGNYNSPLHF; length: 14; V: TRBV15; D: -; J: TRBJ1-6
CDR3: CASSLDLVGLNTEAFF; length: 16; V: TRBV11-2; D: -; J: TRBJ1-1
CDR3: CASGPPGRRETQYF; length: 14; V: TRBV19; D: -; J: TRBJ2-5
CDR3: CASSLPGPTGELFF; length: 14; V: TRBV7-9; D: -; J: TRBJ2-2
CDR3: CASSQDWADTQYF; length: 13; V: TRBV4-1; D: -; J: TRBJ2-3
CDR3: CSASRLAGEETQYF; length: 14; V: TRBV20-1; D: TRBD2; J: TRBJ2-5
CDR3: CASSSPGTGGERQYF; length: 15; V: TRBV28; D: TRBD1; J: TRBJ2-7
CDR3: CASSLGSGGENYGYTF; length: 16; V: TRBV5-1; D: -; J: TRBJ1-2
CDR3: CASSWGTGGSPLHF; length: 14; V: TRBV27; D: TRBD1; J: TRBJ1-6